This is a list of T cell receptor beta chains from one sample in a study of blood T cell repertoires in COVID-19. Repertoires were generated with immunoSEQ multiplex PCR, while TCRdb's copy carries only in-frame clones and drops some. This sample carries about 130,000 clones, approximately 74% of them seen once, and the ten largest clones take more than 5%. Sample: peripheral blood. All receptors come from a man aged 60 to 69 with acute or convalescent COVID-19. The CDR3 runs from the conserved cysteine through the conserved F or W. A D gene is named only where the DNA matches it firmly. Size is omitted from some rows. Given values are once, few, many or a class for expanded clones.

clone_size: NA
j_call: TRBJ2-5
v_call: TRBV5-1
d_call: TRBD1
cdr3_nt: TGCGCCAGCAGCCGACAGGGATTGAGAGAGACCCAGTACTTC
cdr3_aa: CASSRQGLRETQYF

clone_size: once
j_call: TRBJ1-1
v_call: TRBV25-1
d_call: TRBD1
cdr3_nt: TGTGCCAGCAAAAGCACCCTGGACAGGGAACCTGAAGCTTTCTTT
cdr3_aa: CASKSTLDREPEAFF

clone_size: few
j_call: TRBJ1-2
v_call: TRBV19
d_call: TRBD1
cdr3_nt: TGTGCCAGTAGCCACCGGGACAGGGATCGGGGCTACACCTTC
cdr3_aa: CASSHRDRDRGYTF

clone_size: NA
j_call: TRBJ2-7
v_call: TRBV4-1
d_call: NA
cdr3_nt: TGCGCCAGCAGCCAAGAAGACGGAGACTACGAGCAGTACTTC
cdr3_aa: CASSQEDGDYEQYF

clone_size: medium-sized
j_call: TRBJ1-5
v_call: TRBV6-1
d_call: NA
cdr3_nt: TGTGCCAGCAGTGAAGCTGCCGGGCAGGGTAATCAGCCCCAGCATTTT
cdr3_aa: CASSEAAGQGNQPQHF

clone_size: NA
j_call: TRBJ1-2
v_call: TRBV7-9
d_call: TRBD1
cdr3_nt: TGTGCCAGCAGCTCAGGGGAGGAGACAGGGCATGGCTACACCTTC
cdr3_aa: CASSSGEETGHGYTF

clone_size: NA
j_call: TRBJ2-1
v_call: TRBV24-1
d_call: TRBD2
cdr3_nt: TGTGCCACCGCCGGGACTACCCAAGGGGTAAATGAGCAGTTCTTC
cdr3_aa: CATAGTTQGVNEQFF

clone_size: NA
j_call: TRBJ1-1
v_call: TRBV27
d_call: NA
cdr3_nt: TGTGCCAGCAGTCGACATCAGGGTTACACTGAAGCTTTCTTT
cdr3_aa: CASSRHQGYTEAFF

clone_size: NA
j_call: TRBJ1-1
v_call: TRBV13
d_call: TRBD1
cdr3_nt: TGTGCCAGCAGCTTACGACAGGGTGGCACTGAAGCTTTCTTT
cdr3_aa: CASSLRQGGTEAFF

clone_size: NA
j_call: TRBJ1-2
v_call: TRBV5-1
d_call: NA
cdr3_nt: TGCGCCAGCAGCGCCGGATCTCTGAGGGGCTACACCTTC
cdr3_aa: CASSAGSLRGYTF

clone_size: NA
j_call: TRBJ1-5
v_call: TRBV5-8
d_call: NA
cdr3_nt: TGTGCCAGCAGCTTGGCGGGCGGGGCGAGCAATCAGCCCCAGCATTTT
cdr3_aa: CASSLAGGASNQPQHF

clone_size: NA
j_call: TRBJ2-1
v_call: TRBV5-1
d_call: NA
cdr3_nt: TGCGCCAGCAGCTTGGACGCCTCCCTGAGCTCCTACAATGAGCAGTTCTTC
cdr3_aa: CASSLDASLSSYNEQFF

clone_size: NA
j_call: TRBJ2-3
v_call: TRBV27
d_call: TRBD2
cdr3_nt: TGTGCCAGCAGTCGACTCACTAGCGGGAGGATAACAGATACGCAGTATTTT
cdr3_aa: CASSRLTSGRITDTQYF

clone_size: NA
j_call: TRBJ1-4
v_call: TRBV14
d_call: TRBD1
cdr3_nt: TGTGCCAGCAGCCCCATACAGGGGGCGGCTAATGAAAAACTGTTTTTT
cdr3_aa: CASSPIQGAANEKLFF

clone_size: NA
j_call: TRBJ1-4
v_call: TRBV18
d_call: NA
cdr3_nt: TGTGCCAGCTCATCCAGTGGTGGTGAAAAACTGTTTTTT
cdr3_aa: CASSSSGGEKLFF

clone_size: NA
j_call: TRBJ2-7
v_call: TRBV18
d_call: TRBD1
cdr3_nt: TGTGCCAGCTCACCCGGGACAGGGACCAACGAGCAGTACTTC
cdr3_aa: CASSPGTGTNEQYF

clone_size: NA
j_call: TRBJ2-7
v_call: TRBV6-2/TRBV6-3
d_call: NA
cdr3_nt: TGTGCCAGCAGTTACCCTACTCAAGGAGGGAGCGAGCAGTACTTC
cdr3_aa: CASSYPTQGGSEQYF

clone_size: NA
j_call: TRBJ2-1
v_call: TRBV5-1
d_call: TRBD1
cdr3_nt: TGCGCCAGCAGCCCGGGACAGGAGACTTACAATGAGCAGTTCTTC
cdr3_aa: CASSPGQETYNEQFF

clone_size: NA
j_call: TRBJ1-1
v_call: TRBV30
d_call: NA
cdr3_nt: TGTGCCTGGAGTGTAAGAGTTAAACAGCCCGCTTTCTTT
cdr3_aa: CAWSVRVKQPAFF